This T cell receptor (beta chain) was found in a study of T-cell memory formation after mild COVID-19 (dated by TCRdb to the early 2020s). Notes on the research overall: TCR sequence clusters from the two donors were largely donor specific. T-cell clones expanding and contracting after mild COVID-19 in a couple of donors were tracked by longitudinal TCRalpha and TCRbeta repertoire sequencing. The cohort was made up of two young adult volunteers, one female and one male, who were previously healthy.

At least ten counts were recorded for this clonotype. Its antigen specificity is not known. Base quality data are lacking; no much larger clone is found one base away. The CDR3, from cysteine to phenylalanine, totals 13 residues. Only the CDR3 DNA is retained, 39 bases long and in frame from the first base. Sequences LGHNA (CDR1) and YNFKEQ (CDR2) are obtained from the germline V gene. V is clipped by 3 bases and J by 5 bases, and the sequence between their germline boundaries is 10 bases long. Sequencing instrument: Illumina NovaSeq 6000. cDNA libraries for TCRalpha and TCRbeta were prepared by 5'RACE using constant-segment primers, with sample barcodes and unique molecular identifiers added. Trizol reagent was used to extract RNA from every sample. The libraries were amplified in two PCR steps, and the second step added a second sample barcode and Illumina TruSeq adapters. Libraries were sequenced on an Illumina NovaSeq with 2 x 150 bp paired-end reads. The authors' pipeline ran thus. Reads were demultiplexed and collapsed into UMI-guided consensus sequences with migec v1.2.7. With mixcr v2.1.11, UMI consensuses were aligned to TRA and TRB V and J templates and assembled into clonotypes. A clonotype was counted as expanded or contracted only if both edgeR and NoisET called the change significant, with noise models trained on biological replicates. For edgeR calls, a false discovery rate-adjusted p below 0.01 and a log2 fold-change threshold of 1 were applied. PCA with hierarchical clustering of max-normalized trajectories of the 1000 most abundant clonotypes was used as exploratory dynamics analysis. Separately sequenced CD4+ and CD8+ repertoires were used to assign a CD4 or CD8 phenotype to each responding clone. TCRdb applied fastp at Q25 and MiXCR to the public reads, then kept only in-frame beta chains. CDR3 protein duplicates are merged, each entry listing the most common genes and DNA. The V and J calls come from TCRdb's annotation, not from the publication. The sample has 250,000 to 350,000 distinct CDR3 sequences on record, 15% to 20% of them singletons. Around 23% of the sample rests with the top ten.

Ficoll-Paque density gradient centrifugation was used to isolate PBMCs. The paper as a whole reports these results and caveats: SARS-CoV-2 specificity of the second-wave clones peaking on day 37 was not confirmed. Clones that contracted from day 15 to 85 showed balanced CD4/CD8 phenotypes, whereas a second wave of clones that expanded from day 15 to 37 leaned towards CD4+. Some responding clones were found in pre-infection memory, which suggests that pre-existing cross-reactive memory T cells took part in the SARS-CoV-2 response. The study covered only a couple of mild cases, and larger cohorts including severe cases with pre-infection samples were considered necessary. Contracting CD4+ clones were found mainly in CM and EM memory subsets, while CD8+ clones were enriched in EMRA.

This TCR derives from a man between 18 and 35 years old who had mild COVID-19 (a few samples of this study predate the infection). The sample titles of this study are shuffled in the database, so cell type and time point are left out; the donor was told from shared clones. This chain joins TRBV4-2 to TRBJ2-5, and possibly TRBD1, on 5 matching bases. The specimen sequenced was PBMCs or a T cell subset sorted from them (not recorded which). For the CDR3, the sequence is CASSQGPGETQYF. The sequenced DNA: TGTGCCAGCAGCCAGGGGCCCGGGGAGACCCAGTACTTC.